Presented here are 15 T cell receptor beta chains from one specimen sequenced in a study of cytomegalovirus exposure and HLA in healthy donors. Use of 60 Vbeta and 13 Jbeta primers characterized the PCR. Only in-frame clones appear in the TCRdb table, and some are missing; sequencing was by immunoSEQ multiplex PCR. Reported are some 72,000 clones; the ten largest clones contain 4% to 5.5%. The sample consisted of PBMCs. These receptors were taken from a man aged 40-50 years in good health and CMV-seronegative.

The chain is built from TRBV29-1 and TRBJ2-1, with 7 bases lining up with TRBD1. The CDR3 consists of 14 residues. V shed 5 bases, J shed 8 bases, and the junction held 12 bases outside the gene matches. The germline gives CDR1 SQVTM, CDR2 ANQGSEA. The CDR3 region has the DNA TGCAGCGTTTCGCTGGGACAGAGTTTCTATGAGCAGTTCTTC. Translated: CSVSLGQSFYEQFF.

DNA for the CDR3: TGTGCCAGCAGTTCAACCCGGGCAAGGGGACAGCCCCAGCATTTT. Its protein is CASSSTRARGQPQHF. This chain connects TRBV6-5 to TRBJ1-5; TRBD1 might be the D (5 bases). Trimming took off 4 bases at V and 7 bases at J, with 17 bases between the two ends. CDR1 and CDR2 (germline): MNHEY, SVGAGI. This CDR3 spans 15 amino acids.

V is TRBV30 and J is TRBJ2-2, with 8 bases matching TRBD2. Germline values: CDR1 GTSNPN, CDR2 SVGIG (reference sequence). V trimming: 5 bases; J trimming: 4 bases; junction bases outside the gene matches: 6. This CDR3 region has 14 residues. This CDR3 is CAWGRGVATGELFF. The CDR3 coding sequence is TGTGCCTGGGGGCGGGGGGTGGCCACCGGGGAGCTGTTTTTT.

The chain couples TRBV5-1 to TRBJ2-7, with TRBD2 identical over 10 bases. J was trimmed by 3 bases and V by 4 bases; bases with no gene match: 10. This CDR3 spans 16 amino acids. Per the germline V gene, CDR1 is SGHRS and CDR2 is YFSETQ. The CDR3 is CASSMRTSGVNYEQYF. CDR3 DNA sequence: TGCGCCAGCAGCATGCGGACTAGCGGAGTTAACTACGAGCAGTACTTC.

The V call is TRBV19, the J call TRBJ1-2; 7 nucleotides line up with TRBD1. The CDR3 loop spans 14 amino acids. With 4 bases clipped from V and 4 bases from J, the junction kept 6 bases outside the gene matches. The germline gives CDR1 LNHDA, CDR2 SQIVND (reference sequence). The CDR3, as DNA: TGTGCCAGTAGTAAGGGGGACAGTTCCTATGGCTACACCTTC. Residues: CASSKGDSSYGYTF.

The V gene is TRBV4-2, the J gene TRBJ2-2, with TRBD1 identical over 7 bases. CDR1 and CDR2 from the germline V gene are LGHNA and YNFKEQ. Trimming at V came to 0 bases and at J to 3 bases, leaving 10 bases not matched to a gene. The CDR3 has 18 residues. The chain's CDR3 is CASSQDRRQGVDTGELFF. The CDR3 region has the DNA TGTGCCAGCAGCCAAGATAGGCGGCAGGGGGTGGACACCGGGGAGCTGTTTTTT.

This chain connects TRBV2 to TRBJ2-2; D might be TRBD1 (5 bases). V was shortened by 5 bases and J by 5 bases, with 15 bases between the two germline ends. CDR1 SNHLY and CDR2 FYNNEI come from the germline V gene. The CDR3 loop spans 15 amino acids. This CDR3 is CASSPQGYGTGELFF. The CDR3 coding sequence is TGTGCCAGCAGTCCCCAGGGCTACGGAACCGGGGAGCTGTTTTTT. The variable domain in full, completed from reference TRBV2 and TRBJ2-2, reads EPEVTQTPSHQVTQMGQEVILRCVPISNHLYFYWYRQILGQKVEFLVSFYNNEISEKSEIFDDQFSVERPDGSNFTLKIRSTKLEDSAMYFCASSPQGYGTGELFFGEGSRLTVL.

The V call is TRBV21-1, the J call TRBJ1-1; TRBD1, the table's D call, was not compared with the DNA. TRBV21-1 is given as a pseudogene. The CDR3 covers 16 residues. The CDR3 DNA reads TGTGCCAGCACCACATTGGGGGCGCTCGTGGACACTGAAGCTTTCTTT. Amino acids: CASTTLGALVDTEAFF.

The J gene is TRBJ1-1, the V gene TRBV5-1, with D tentatively TRBD1 (5 bases). Trimming removed 3 bases from V and 1 base from J, with 13 bases in between. The germline V gene has CDR1 SGHRS and CDR2 YFSETQ. The CDR3 is 15 amino acids. In DNA, the CDR3 is TGCGCCAGCAGCTGGGGGGTGGGCGGGAACACTGAAGCTTTCTTT. Amino acid sequence: CASSWGVGGNTEAFF. The whole variable domain, remainder taken from reference TRBV5-1 and TRBJ1-1, is KAGVTQTPRYLIKTRGQQVTLSCSPISGHRSVSWYQQTPGQGLQFLFEYFSETQRNKGNFPGRFSGRQFSNSRSEMNVSTLELGDSALYLCASSWGVGGNTEAFFGQGTRLTVV.

The rearrangement joins TRBV6-5 to TRBJ2-1, with 7 bases that match TRBD1. This CDR3 has 15 amino acids. The germline V gene encodes CDR1 MNHEY and CDR2 SVGAGI. The V gene end was trimmed by 6 bases and the J gene end by 3 bases; junction bases not matched to a gene: 8. The CDR3 region has the DNA TGTGCCAGCAGCCCAACAGGGGATAACTACAATGAGCAGTTCTTC. It encodes CASSPTGDNYNEQFF.

The V call is TRBV13, the J call TRBJ2-2; D is uncertain. The V end was cut by 5 bases, the J end by 0 bases, with 7 bases between. Germline V gene sequence: CDR1 PRHDT, CDR2 FYEKMQ (reference sequence). The CDR3 consists of 14 residues. The CDR3 reads CASSLGANTGELFF. DNA for the CDR3: TGTGCCAGCAGCCTGGGCGCGAACACCGGGGAGCTGTTTTTT.

The genes are TRBV28 and TRBJ2-1; 11 bases agree with TRBD1. The germline V gene has CDR1 MDHEN and CDR2 SYDVKM. J was trimmed by 7 bases and V by 6 bases; bases with no gene match: 11. The CDR3 totals 16 residues. In DNA, the CDR3 is TGTGCCAGCAGCACCCTGGGACAGGGGGTGAGAAATGAGCAGTTCTTC. Translating it yields CASSTLGQGVRNEQFF.

The genes are TRBV28 and TRBJ1-2; D gene uncertain. Germline assignment: CDR1 MDHEN and CDR2 SYDVKM. V was pared by 7 bases and J by 4 bases, with 10 bases between. The CDR3 length is 12 residues. CDR3 nucleotides: TGTGCCAGCAAAGAGGAAACCTATGGCTACACCTTC. It specifies CASKEETYGYTF.

This rearrangement joins TRBV6-6 to TRBJ1-2, with 7 bases aligning to TRBD1. This CDR3 is built from 13 residues. Germline-derived CDR1 and CDR2 are MNHNY and SVGAGI (reference sequence). Unmatched junction bases numbered 9, after V lost 4 bases and J lost 10 bases. The CDR3 DNA follows: TGTGCCAGCAGTTCCGCCGGGACAGTAAACTACACCTTC. It translates to CASSSAGTVNYTF.

The V call is TRBV5-1, the J call TRBJ1-2; a possible D gene is TRBD1 (6 bases). V lost 4 bases, J lost 4 bases, and 20 bases lay in between. Germline loops: CDR1 SGHRS, CDR2 YFSETQ. The CDR3 extends over 16 amino acids. The CDR3 reads CASSPGGGGTVYGYTF. Here the CDR3 DNA reads TGCGCCAGCAGCCCCGGTGGTGGGGGCACGGTCTATGGCTACACCTTC.